What follows describes a single T cell receptor beta chain. The specificity of this receptor is unknown. Base-call qualities are not available, and no considerably larger clone is one nucleotide away. The library was made by the immunoSEQ multiplex PCR assay. The multiplex PCR relied on a mix of 60 forward primers for TCR Vbeta segments and 13 reverse primers for TCR Jbeta segments. A multiplex PCR assay on genomic DNA amplified the CDR3 region of rearranged TCR beta genes. On the Illumina HiSeq System, the amplified TCR beta libraries were sequenced as 87-base-pair reads. Regarding the original processing steps: A later analysis counted about 82 million unique TCR beta chains across the 640 or so repertoires, and approximately 11 million of these chains were shared by at least two donors. A nearest-neighbor algorithm error-corrected the raw reads and collapsed the reads into unique sequences, merging closely related sequences to remove PCR and sequencing errors. Alignment of CDR3 sequences to IMGT reference sequences was used to assign V, D and J gene segments. For a sequence to be retained, a match of at least six nucleotides to both a V gene segment and a J gene segment was required. A rearrangement counted as productive if the CDR3 had no stop codons and remained in frame with V and J, and every other rearrangement counted as non-productive. CDR3 was defined according to IMGT convention as the region running from the second conserved V-encoded cysteine to the conserved J-encoded phenylalanine. Sequences without an unambiguous match to a single V gene segment were excluded from the earlier analysis of approximately 600 of the donors. In an earlier analysis of a few hundred of the donors, V segments were called functional above 56.7% productive rearrangements and were called segregating when the between-donor standard deviation exceeded 5%. A statistical classification framework was built for diagnosing cytomegalovirus status from the catalog of TCR beta chain sequences. V and J gene assignment, in a later analysis, came from comparing TCR nucleotide sequences with IMGT/GENE-DB human TR gene sequences. In a later analysis, CDR3 sequences and most-parsimonious VDJ recombination scenarios were assigned using the TCRdist pipeline. In a later analysis, each TCR beta chain was defined by its CDR3 amino acid sequence together with its V-gene family, and reads without a unique V-gene family were excluded. As a way to deal with suspected cross-contamination and a sequencing artifact, a later analysis dropped roughly 600 nucleotide sequences that were highly shared and had low generation probability. In a later analysis, a clonal expansion index for each public chain was calculated from normalized within-repertoire ranks of inferred template counts. In a later analysis, generation probabilities were computed with a VDJ recombination model fitted to out-of-frame rearrangements, and the resulting probabilities were checked against IGoR. A later analysis scored TCR-TCR, TCR-HLA and TCR-CMV co-occurrence with hypergeometric tests, applying a repertoire-size bias correction to TCR pairs. False discovery rates were estimated in a later analysis by permuting HLA or CMV assignments 20 times. In a later analysis, co-occurring TCRs were grouped using DBSCAN, with TCRdist sequence similarity added in when clustering inside HLA-allele-positive subsets. Co-occurrence clustering excluded repertoires with fewer than 30,000 or more than 120,000 public chains, plus five with anomalous nucleotide sharing. TCRdb took this table from immuneACCESS and kept in-frame rearrangements with V and J called. Such tables lack part of the clones; where checked against another copy, unresolved V genes explain under half of the gap, and the rest is unexplained. The V and J calls and clone size come from that table; D and trimming were worked out from the DNA. The sample profile shows roughly 160,000 clones; roughly 83% of them were found once. 0.95% to 1.5% of the sample is in the top ten clones.

The CDR3, from cysteine to phenylalanine, totals 16 residues. The DNA shown is the 48-base CDR3, in frame from base 1. V and J lose 0 bases and 2 bases, and a span of 12 bases separates them. The germline V gene provides CDR1 SGDLS and CDR2 YYNGEE. The entry originates in a study of cytomegalovirus exposure and HLA in healthy donors (dated by TCRdb to about 2017). Broadly, across the study: An earlier analysis of 587 of the donors reported about 260 Gb of sequence data and around 100 million unique TCR beta sequences obtained from 150 million to 200 million T cells. About 330 gigabases of sequencing data and approximately 92 million unique TCR sequences made up an early release that covered approximately 700 HLA-typed donors. The T cell repertoires of several hundred subjects were profiled by immunosequencing and related to cytomegalovirus serostatus. To predict cytomegalovirus infection status, the study brought together high-throughput TCR immunosequencing, statistical association of individual TCRs with disease status, and machine learning. The study aimed to test whether cataloging public T cell receptors could reveal signatures of past pathogen exposure. An earlier analysis of around 580 of the donors used high-throughput TCR beta sequencing to judge whether each TCR beta V gene segment behaved as functional or pseudogenic. Typing coverage differed by locus: A, B, C, DRB1 and DQB1 were typed in roughly 620-640 donors, DQA1 in 500 to 550, DPA1 in 600 to 610, and DPB1 in approximately 450. Alongside the repertoire data, information on donor age, sex, ethnicity and CMV serostatus was compiled. The genetic ancestry cluster associated with self-reported Caucasian donors included approximately 85% of the roughly 400 genotyped donors. A separate validation cohort of over a hundred different subjects was used in addition to the 666-subject first cohort. Every discovery cohort repertoire had been produced on one sequencing platform. Genome-wide SNP genotypes for about three fifths of the roughly 670 donors were used in a later genetic analysis, which treated that subset as a discovery cohort. Rather than drawing on any new phenotypic data, the later analysis identified candidate immune exposures from TCR beta sequences and the way those sequences occurred across donors. Four to six DR-DQ haplotypes were handled as single units for association and clustering because linkage in the cohort was strong. HLA typing covered class I and class II loci at four-digit resolution. Across approximately 400 genotyped donors of the cohort, an average of about 240,000 unique TCR beta nucleotide sequences per donor were sequenced, and roughly 17% of those sequences were non-productive. In a later analysis, previously published TCR beta repertoires from about 670 donors were re-analyzed and high-resolution HLA genotyping was added so that TCR occurrence patterns could be studied. Overall study results and their limits: Most TCR sequences were observed very rarely across donors, whereas some public TCRs were present in many individuals. Because some donors lacked HLA typing at each locus, the association tests relied only on the typed subset. CMV serostatus was the only immune exposure information available for the cohort. The presence/absence analyses assumed that sequencing depth was roughly uniform across donors, and that assumption may not be true. Most CMV-associated TCR beta chains appeared to be HLA-restricted in a later analysis, and the HLA associations seemed to be driven largely by CMV exposure. In this cohort, only TCR beta chains were sequenced, and detectable features were limited by the absence of alpha or paired-chain data. Specific HLA alleles were associated with 15,000 to 20,000 TCR beta sequences at a false discovery rate of 0.05 in a later analysis. A further reported finding was that TCR beta sequences accurately predicted the HLA-A and HLA-B alleles for most subjects in the first cohort. In a later genetic analysis, a missense DCLRE1C variant was associated with V-gene and J-gene trimming of TCR beta chains, and the association was replicated in an independent cohort. A cluster of highly shared sequence variants was judged likely to represent a technical artifact of the sequencing pipeline. Some IMGT-functional V segments, including TRBV6-2 and TRBV6-3, could not be told apart with the 87-base-pair reads, so those segments were excluded. Because counts were too low, more than 15 rarely observed V segments, including chromosome 9 orphons, were left out of the earlier analysis of over 550 of the donors. According to a later analysis, TCR association rates differed among HLA loci, with DRB1 alleles showing the most associated TCRs and HLA-C alleles showing the fewest. According to a later analysis, parvovirus B19, influenza, CMV and Epstein-Barr virus appeared linked to several top co-occurrence clusters. A later genetic analysis reported fewer N-insertions in productive TCRs among donors in an Asian-associated ancestry cluster than the 666-donor mean. When HLA alleles, especially DR and DQ, strongly co-occurred, attributing TCR associations to individual alleles was difficult. According to the authors, the approach could potentially be generalized to other disease states and immunological phenotypes. In vitro tests confirmed that a few of the cytomegalovirus-associated TCR beta chains recognize cytomegalovirus antigens. A later analysis found that HLA-associated TCR beta chains were more clonally expanded and had lower generation probabilities than equally common non-associated chains. Broadly in line with IMGT annotations, most TCR beta V segments showed up in productive rearrangements about 87% or about 30% of the time in an earlier analysis of some 590 of the donors. Cytomegalovirus status was reported to be diagnosed by the classifier with high specificity and sensitivity in both the original and validation cohorts. Linkage disequilibrium might explain the correlated functional status among segregating V segments, but an unknown experimental factor could not be ruled out. The study listed 150 to 200 TCR beta chains as associated with cytomegalovirus.

The cohort consisted of 600 to 750 healthy bone marrow donors. At the time of sampling, every cohort member was nominally healthy, though immune exposures that went unrecorded were likely present. The donor was CMV seronegative and belonged to the group of 380 or so seronegative cohort members. A peripheral blood sample was provided by each donor, and peripheral blood mononuclear cells were used for TCR beta sequencing. Genomic DNA was extracted from the blood cell samples with the Qiagen DNeasy Blood Extraction Kit. The rearrangement joined TRBV9 to TRBJ2-4; TRBD1 might be the D gene, on 6 matching bases. The sequenced sample was PBMCs. The origin of this receptor is a boy aged 2-9 years in good health and CMV-seronegative. CDR3 loop: CASSVGDIGPKNIQYF. The DNA sequence is as follows: TGTGCCAGCAGCGTAGGGGACATAGGGCCCAAAAACATTCAGTACTTC.